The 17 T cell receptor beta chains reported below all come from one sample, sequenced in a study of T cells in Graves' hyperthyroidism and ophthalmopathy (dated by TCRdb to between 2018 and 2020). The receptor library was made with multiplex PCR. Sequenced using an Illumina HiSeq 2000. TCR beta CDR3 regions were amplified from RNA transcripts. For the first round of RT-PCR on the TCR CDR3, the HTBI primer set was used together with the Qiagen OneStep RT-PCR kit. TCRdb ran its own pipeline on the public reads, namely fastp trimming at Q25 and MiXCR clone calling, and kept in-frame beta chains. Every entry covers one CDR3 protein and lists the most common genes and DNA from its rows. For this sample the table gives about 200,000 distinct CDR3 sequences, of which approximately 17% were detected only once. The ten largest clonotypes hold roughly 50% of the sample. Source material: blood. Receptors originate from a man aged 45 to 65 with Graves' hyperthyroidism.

The CDR3 DNA reads as TGTGCCAGCAGCCCTACAGGGGTCACTGAAGCTTTCTTT. This gives the protein CASSPTGVTEAFF. This rearrangement joins TRBV28 to TRBJ1-1; TRBD1 matches 7 bases. V trimming: 6 bases; J trimming: 4 bases; junction bases outside the gene matches: 5. Germline assignment: CDR1 MDHEN and CDR2 SYDVKM. There are 13 residues in the CDR3.

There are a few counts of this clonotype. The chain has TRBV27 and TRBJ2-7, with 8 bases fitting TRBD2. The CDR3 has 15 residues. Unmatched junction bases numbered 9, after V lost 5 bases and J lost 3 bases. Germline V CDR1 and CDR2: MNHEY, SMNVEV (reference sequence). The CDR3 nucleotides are TGTGCCAGCAGTCCTCTAGCGGGCGCCTTCTACGAGCAGTACTTC. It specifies CASSPLAGAFYEQYF.

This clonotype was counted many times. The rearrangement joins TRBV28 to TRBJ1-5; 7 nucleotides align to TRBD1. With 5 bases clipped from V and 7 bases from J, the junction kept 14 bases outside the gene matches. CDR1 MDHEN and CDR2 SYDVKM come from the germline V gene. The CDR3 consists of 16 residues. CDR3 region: CASSVPGTDPVQPQHF. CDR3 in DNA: TGTGCCAGCAGTGTACCCGGGACAGATCCCGTGCAGCCCCAGCATTTT.

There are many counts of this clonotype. The CDR3 bases are TGTGCCACCAGTGACCCGGGACAGGGGAACACCGGGGAGCTGTTTTTT. This gives the protein CATSDPGQGNTGELFF. V usage is TRBV24-1 and J usage is TRBJ2-2; 9 positions match TRBD1. V dropped 4 bases and J dropped 1; count of bases not matched to a gene: 3. There are 16 residues in the CDR3. CDR1 and CDR2 from the germline V gene are KGHDR and SFDVKD.

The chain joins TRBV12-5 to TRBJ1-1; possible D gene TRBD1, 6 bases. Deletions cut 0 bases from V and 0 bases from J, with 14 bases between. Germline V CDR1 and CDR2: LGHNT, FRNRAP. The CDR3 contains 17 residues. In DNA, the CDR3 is TGTGCTAGTGGTTTGGTTTATACGGGACACTTGAACACTGAAGCTTTCTTT. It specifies CASGLVYTGHLNTEAFF.

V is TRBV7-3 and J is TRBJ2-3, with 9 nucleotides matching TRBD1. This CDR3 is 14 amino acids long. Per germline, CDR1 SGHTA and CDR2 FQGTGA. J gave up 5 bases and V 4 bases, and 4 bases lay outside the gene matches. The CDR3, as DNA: TGTGCCAGCAGCTGGGACAGGGAGGAAGATACGCAGTATTTT. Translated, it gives CASSWDREEDTQYF.

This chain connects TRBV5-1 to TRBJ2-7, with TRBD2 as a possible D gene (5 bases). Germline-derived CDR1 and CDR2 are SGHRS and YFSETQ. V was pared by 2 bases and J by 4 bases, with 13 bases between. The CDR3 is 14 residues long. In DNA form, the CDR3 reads TGCGCCAGCAGCTTCCACGGAGGCCCTTACGAGCAGTACTTC. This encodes CASSFHGGPYEQYF.

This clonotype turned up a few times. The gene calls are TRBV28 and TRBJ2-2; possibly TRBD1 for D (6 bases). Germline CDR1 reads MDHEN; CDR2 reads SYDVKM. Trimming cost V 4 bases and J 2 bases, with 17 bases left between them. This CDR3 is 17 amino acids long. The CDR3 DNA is TGTGCCAGCAGTTGGAATCCGGGACAACGTAACACCGGGGAGCTGTTTTTT. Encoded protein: CASSWNPGQRNTGELFF.

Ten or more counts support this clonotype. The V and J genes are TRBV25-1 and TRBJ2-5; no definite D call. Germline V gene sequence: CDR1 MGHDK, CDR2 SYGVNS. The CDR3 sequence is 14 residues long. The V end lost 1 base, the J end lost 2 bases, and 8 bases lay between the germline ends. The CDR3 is CASSEFWGQETQYF. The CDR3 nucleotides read TGTGCCAGCAGTGAATTCTGGGGACAAGAGACCCAGTACTTC. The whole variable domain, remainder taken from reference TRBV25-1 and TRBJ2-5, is EADIYQTPRYLVIGTGKKITLECSQTMGHDKMYWYQQDPGMELHLIHYSYGVNSTEKGDLSSESTVSRIRTEHFPLTLESARPSHTSQYLCASSEFWGQETQYFGPGTRLLVL.

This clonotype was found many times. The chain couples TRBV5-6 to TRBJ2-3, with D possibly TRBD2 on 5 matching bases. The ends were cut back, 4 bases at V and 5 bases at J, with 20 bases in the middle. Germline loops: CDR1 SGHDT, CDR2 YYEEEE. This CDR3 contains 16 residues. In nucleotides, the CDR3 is TGTGCCAGCAGCCTCGCCGCCGGGCGCGCGGGAGATACGCAGTATTTT. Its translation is CASSLAAGRAGDTQYF. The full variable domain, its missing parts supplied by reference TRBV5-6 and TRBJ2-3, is DAGVTQSPTHLIKTRGQQVTLRCSPKSGHDTVSWYQQALGQGPQFIFQYYEEEERQRGNFPDRFSGHQFPNYSSELNVNALLLGDSALYLCASSLAAGRAGDTQYFGPGTRLTVL.

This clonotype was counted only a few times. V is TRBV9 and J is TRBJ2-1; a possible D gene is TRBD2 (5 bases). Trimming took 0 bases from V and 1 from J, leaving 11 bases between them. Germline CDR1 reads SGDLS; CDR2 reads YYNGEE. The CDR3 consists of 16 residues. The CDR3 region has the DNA TGTGCCAGCAGCGTAGAGAGGAGCGGTTCCTACAATGAGCAGTTCTTC. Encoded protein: CASSVERSGSYNEQFF.

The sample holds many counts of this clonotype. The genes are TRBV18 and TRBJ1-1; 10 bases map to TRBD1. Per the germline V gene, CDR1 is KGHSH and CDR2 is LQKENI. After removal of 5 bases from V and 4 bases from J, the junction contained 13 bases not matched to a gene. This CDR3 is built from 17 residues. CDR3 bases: TGTGCCAGCTCATCAACCGCGGGACAGGGGCTCCTCACTGAAGCTTTCTTT. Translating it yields CASSSTAGQGLLTEAFF. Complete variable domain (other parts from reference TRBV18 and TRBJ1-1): NAGVMQNPRHLVRRRGQEARLRCSPMKGHSHVYWYRQLPEEGLKFMVYLQKENIIDESGMPKERFSAEFPKEGPSILRIQQVVRGDSAAYFCASSSTAGQGLLTEAFFGQGTRLTVV.

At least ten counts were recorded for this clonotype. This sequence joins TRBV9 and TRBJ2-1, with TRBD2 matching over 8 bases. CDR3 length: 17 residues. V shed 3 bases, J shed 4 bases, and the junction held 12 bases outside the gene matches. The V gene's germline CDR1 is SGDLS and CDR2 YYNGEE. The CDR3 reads CASSAISRAGGYNEQFF. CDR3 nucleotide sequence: TGTGCCAGCAGCGCCATATCCCGGGCGGGAGGATACAATGAGCAGTTCTTC.

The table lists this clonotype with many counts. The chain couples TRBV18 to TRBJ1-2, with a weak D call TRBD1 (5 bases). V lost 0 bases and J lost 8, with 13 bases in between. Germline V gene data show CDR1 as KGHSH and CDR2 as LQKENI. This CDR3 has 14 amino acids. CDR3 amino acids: CASSPPYRPGGYTF. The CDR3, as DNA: TGTGCCAGCTCACCACCGTACAGACCAGGGGGCTACACCTTC. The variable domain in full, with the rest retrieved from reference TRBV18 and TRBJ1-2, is NAGVMQNPRHLVRRRGQEARLRCSPMKGHSHVYWYRQLPEEGLKFMVYLQKENIIDESGMPKERFSAEFPKEGPSILRIQQVVRGDSAAYFCASSPPYRPGGYTFGSGTRLTVV.

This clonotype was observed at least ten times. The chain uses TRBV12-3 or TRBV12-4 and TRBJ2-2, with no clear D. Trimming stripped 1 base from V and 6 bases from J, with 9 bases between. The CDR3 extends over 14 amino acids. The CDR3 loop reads CASSLGASAGELFF. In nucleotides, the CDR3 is TGTGCCAGCAGTTTAGGGGCGTCGGCCGGGGAGCTGTTTTTT.

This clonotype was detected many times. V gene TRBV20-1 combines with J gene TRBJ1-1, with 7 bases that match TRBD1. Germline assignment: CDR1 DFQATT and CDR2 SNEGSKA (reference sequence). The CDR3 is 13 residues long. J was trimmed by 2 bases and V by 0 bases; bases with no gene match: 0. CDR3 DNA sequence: TGCAGTGCTAGAGAAGGGGGCAACACTGAAGCTTTCTTT. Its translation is CSAREGGNTEAFF.

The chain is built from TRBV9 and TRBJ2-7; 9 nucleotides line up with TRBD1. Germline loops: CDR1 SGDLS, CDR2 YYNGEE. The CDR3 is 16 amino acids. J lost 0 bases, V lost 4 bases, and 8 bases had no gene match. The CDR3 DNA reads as TGTGCCAGCAGCACCGGGACAGGGTCGAGCTCCTACGAGCAGTACTTC. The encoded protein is CASSTGTGSSSYEQYF.